These 23 T cell receptor beta chains came from one sample sequenced in a study of T cells in women clearing cervical HPV infection. Method: immunoSEQ multiplex PCR; TCRdb's copy keeps in-frame clones and lacks some. This sample's clone table lists 30,000 or so clones. Material: blood buffy coat. Receptors were obtained from a woman between 18 and 70 years old with a cervical HPV16 infection that either progressed to CIN3+ or cleared (not recorded which).

With respect to this clone: The CDR3 goes on 3 residues after the read ends, and that part is filled in from the germline J gene. The rearrangement uses TRBV7-6 and TRBJ1-2, with D possibly matching TRBD1 (5 bases). The CDR3 extends over 14 amino acids. Germline V gene sequence: CDR1 SGHVS, CDR2 FNYEAQ. CDR3 DNA, as far as it was read: TGTGCCAGCAGCCTGGGACTAGTGACTGGTGAC. This sequence encodes CASSLGLVTGD. The whole CDR3 sequence reads CASSLGLVTGDYTF.

Concerning this clone: Read data end 3 residues before the CDR3 end; the end is taken from the germline J gene. The chain is built from TRBV15 and TRBJ1-4; TRBD1 might be the D (6 bases). The CDR3 covers 14 residues. The germline V gene has CDR1 LNHNV and CDR2 YYDKDF (reference sequence). V was clipped by 6 bases and J by 7 bases, with 15 bases between them. The CDR3 sequence is CATRLLQGTEKLFF. The CDR3 DNA, read in part, is TGTGCCACCAGGCTCCTACAGGGAACTGAAAAA.

About this clone: The sequence runs out 3 residues before the end of the CDR3; the remainder is reconstructed from the germline J gene. The chain has TRBV14 and TRBJ1-1; 8 bases match TRBD1. The CDR3 spans 14 residues. The germline CDR1 and CDR2 sequences are SGHDN and FVKESK. CDR3 loop: CASSQVGTGREAFF. The sequenced part of the CDR3 DNA is TGTGCCAGCAGCCAAGTGGGGACAGGTAGAGAA. Together with reference TRBV14 and TRBJ1-1, the CDR3 gives the full variable domain: EAGVTQFPSHSVIEKGQTVTLRCDPISGHDNLYWYRRVMGKEIKFLLHFVKESKQDESGMPNNRFLAERTGGTYSTLKVQPAELEDSGVYFCASSQVGTGREAFFGQGTRLTVV.

Notes on this clone: The CDR3 is cut off 3 residues early in the read; its end comes from the germline J gene. The chain recombines TRBV11-3 with TRBJ2-7, with TRBD1 identical over 8 bases. V dropped 0 bases and J dropped 2; count of bases not matched to a gene: 0. The CDR3 spans 14 residues. Per the germline V gene, CDR1 is SGHNT and CDR2 is YENEEA. CDR3 DNA (partial): TGTGCCAGCAGCTTAGAGACAGGGGCCTACGAG. This gives the protein CASSLETGAYE. In full, the CDR3 reads CASSLETGAYEQYF.

The CDR3: CASSPQGGYGYTF. The sequenced CDR3 bases are TGTGCCAGCAGTCCACAGGGTGGCTATGGC. The chain employs TRBV7-9 and TRBJ1-2; a weak D match, TRBD1 (6 bases). The read finishes 3 residues shy of the CDR3 end, and the germline J gene is used to complete it. With 6 bases removed from V and 4 bases from J, the gap between germline ends came to 12 bases. CDR1 SEHNR and CDR2 FQNEAQ come from the germline V gene (reference sequence). The CDR3 extends over 13 amino acids.

On this clone: Other DNA variants within this sample encode the same CDR3. The part of the CDR3 DNA that was read is TGTGCCAGTAGTATTCGGCCAGGAGGGAACTATGGC. Amino acid sequence: CASSIRPGGNYG. The whole CDR3 is CASSIRPGGNYGYTF. V usage is TRBV19 and J usage is TRBJ1-2; D not resolved. With the read ending 3 residues before the CDR3 end, the germline J gene is used to fill in that end. CDR3 length equals 15 residues. Germline V CDR1 and CDR2: LNHDA, SQIVND (reference sequence). V lost 3 bases and J lost 2, with 13 bases in between.

Turning to this clone: The DNA ends 3 residues before the CDR3 does, and the rest of the CDR3 is filled in from the germline J gene. V is TRBV6-4 and J is TRBJ2-2; 7 nucleotides line up with TRBD1. This CDR3 spans 15 amino acids. After removal of 5 bases from V and 6 bases from J, the junction contained 9 bases not matched to a gene. Germline assignment: CDR1 MRHNA and CDR2 SNTAGT. The CDR3 bases that were read are TGTGCCAGCAGTCCCGACAGGGATAGGGCCGGGGAG. Its protein is CASSPDRDRAGE. The entire CDR3 protein is CASSPDRDRAGELFF.

On this clone itself: The read is 3 residues too short to cover the CDR3 end, so that end is filled in from the germline J gene. This sequence joins TRBV6-2 or TRBV6-3 and TRBJ2-7; possibly TRBD2 for D (5 bases). CDR1 and CDR2 from the germline V gene are MNHEY and SVGEGT. The CDR3 runs to 16 residues. V gave up 0 bases and J gave up 0 bases, with 12 bases separating them. CDR3 loop: CASSYSSKRSSYEQYF. The CDR3 DNA, read in part, is TGTGCCAGCAGTTACTCGAGTAAGCGGAGCTCCTACGAG.

Notes on this clone: The read gets to within 3 residues of the CDR3 end, and the germline J gene fills in the rest. This chain links TRBV14 with TRBJ2-7; TRBD2 is a possible D gene (6 bases). Trimming pared 0 bases from V and 1 base from J, leaving 16 bases between. The CDR3 sequence is 17 residues long. Germline loops: CDR1 SGHDN, CDR2 FVKESK. The CDR3: CASSQDIATSRSYEQYF. Partial CDR3 DNA: TGTGCCAGCAGCCAAGATATCGCAACTAGCCGATCCTACGAG.

Points on this clone: The read ends 3 residues shy of where the CDR3 ends; the end is completed using the germline J gene. The chain couples TRBV7-8 to TRBJ1-4; D is perhaps TRBD1 (5 bases). Deletions cut 3 bases from V and 5 bases from J, with 13 bases between. The CDR3 has 15 residues. The germline gives CDR1 SGHVS, CDR2 FQNEAQ. CDR3 protein: CASSLGRGSNEKLFF. The covered CDR3 bases are TGTGCCAGCAGCTTGGGGCGGGGGTCGAATGAAAAA.

Details on this clone: The read gets to within 3 residues of the CDR3 end, and the germline J gene fills in the rest. The chain is built from TRBV5-1 and TRBJ2-7; 12 positions match TRBD2. The CDR3 spans 14 residues. Per the germline V gene, CDR1 is SGHRS and CDR2 is YFSETQ. V shed 4 bases and J 3 bases; nucleotides not matched to a gene: 2. The CDR3: CASSMGLAGYEQYF. The CDR3 bases that were read are TGCGCCAGCAGCATGGGACTAGCGGGCTACGAG.

The CDR3 sequence is CASSPYPGLVYNEQFF. The part of the CDR3 DNA that was read is TGTGCCAGCAGCCCCTATCCGGGACTGGTCTACAATGAG. The V and J genes are TRBV7-3 and TRBJ2-1; D might be TRBD2 (6 bases). The read gets to within 3 residues of the CDR3 end, and the germline J gene fills in the rest. CDR1 SGHTA and CDR2 FQGTGA come from the germline V gene. V was shortened by 5 bases and J by 3 bases, with 17 bases between the two germline ends. The CDR3 spans 16 residues.

Comment on this clone: The read ends 3 residues before the CDR3 terminus; that terminus is restored from the germline J gene. V and J are TRBV19 and TRBJ1-1, with 7 bases identical to TRBD1. The CDR3 sequence is 16 residues long. CDR1 and CDR2 from the germline V gene are LNHDA and SQIVND (reference sequence). Trimming removed 5 bases from V and 3 bases from J; junction bases left unmatched: 12. The covered CDR3 bases are TGTGCCAGTAGTCCCCGTCGGGCAGGGGGTGACACTGAA. Its protein product is CASSPRRAGGDTE. In full, the CDR3 reads CASSPRRAGGDTEAFF.

Regarding this clone: The DNA ends 3 residues before the CDR3 does, and the rest of the CDR3 is filled in from the germline J gene. This chain joins TRBV6-1 and TRBJ2-7, with D perhaps matching TRBD2 (6 bases). The CDR3 spans 15 residues. Trimming left V 0 bases short and J 2 bases short, with 11 bases between. CDR1 is MNHNS, CDR2 SASEGT, per germline. The sequenced part of the CDR3 DNA is TGTGCCAGCAGTGAAGCACTAGCCGCCACCTACGAG. Translation: CASSEALAATYE. The entire CDR3 is CASSEALAATYEQYF.

In the case of this clone: From the germline J gene comes the end of the CDR3, since the read stops 3 residues before it. This sequence joins TRBV7-2 and TRBJ2-7; the D is unclear. CDR1 SGHTA and CDR2 FQGNSA come from the germline V gene. This CDR3 comprises 11 residues. The V and J ends lost 4 bases and 2 bases respectively, with 3 bases between them. CDR3 DNA (partial): TGTACCAGCAGCTCGGCCTACGAG. Amino acid sequence: CTSSSAYE. The complete CDR3 reads CTSSSAYEQYF.

In the case of this clone: The read falls 3 residues short of the CDR3 end, and the missing part is taken from the germline J gene. The chain uses TRBV6-2 or TRBV6-3 and TRBJ2-4; TRBD1 aligns across 10 bases. The CDR3 consists of 16 residues. Per germline, CDR1 MNHEY and CDR2 SVGEGT. The V gene end was trimmed by 6 bases and the J gene end by 5 bases; junction bases not matched to a gene: 10. CDR3 bases read: TGTGCCAGCAGCCCGACAGGGGGCGGCTTAGAAAACATT. Its translation: CASSPTGGGLENI. Given in full, the CDR3 is CASSPTGGGLENIQYF.

Of note for this clone: Sequencing ends 3 residues short of the CDR3 end; the germline J gene provides the rest. Other DNA sequences from this sample encode an identical CDR3 as well. This chain uses TRBV18 with TRBJ1-5, with a possible D match to TRBD1 (5 bases). The V end was cut by 3 bases, the J end by 3 bases, with 15 bases between. Looked up from germline, CDR1 is KGHSH and CDR2 is LQKENI. The CDR3 runs to 16 residues. The covered CDR3 bases are TGTGCCAGCTCACCGCAAGGGGTTCGGATCAATCAGCCC. The encoded protein is CASSPQGVRINQP. The entire CDR3 protein is CASSPQGVRINQPQHF.

In the case of this clone: The CDR3 end falls 3 residues outside the read, so it is completed with the germline J gene. The rearrangement joins TRBV13 to TRBJ2-2; 12 nucleotides align to TRBD1. Germline V gene lookup returns CDR1 PRHDT and CDR2 FYEKMQ (reference sequence). Trimming took 5 bases from V and 2 from J; bases not matched to a gene: 9. This CDR3 spans 18 amino acids. CDR3 DNA, as far as it was read: TGTGCCAGCAGCCCGGCCGGGACAGGGGGCATTAACACCGGGGAG. This gives the protein CASSPAGTGGINTGE. The CDR3, in full, reads CASSPAGTGGINTGELFF. The entire variable domain, with the rest obtained from reference TRBV13 and TRBJ2-2, is as follows: AAGVIQSPRHLIKEKRETATLKCYPIPRHDTVYWYQQGPGQDPQFLISFYEKMQSDKGSIPDRFSAQQFSDYHSELNMSSLELGDSALYFCASSPAGTGGINTGELFFGEGSRLTVL.

On this clone itself: The CDR3 end lies 3 residues beyond the end of the read and is filled in from the germline J gene. The rearrangement joins TRBV20-1 to TRBJ1-2, with D tentatively TRBD1 (5 bases). The CDR3 runs to 12 residues. From germline, CDR1 is DFQATT and CDR2 SNEGSKA (reference sequence). The DNA read from the CDR3 is TGCAGTGCTAGAATTGGGGGGGTCCTG. Residues: CSARIGGVL. The full CDR3 protein is CSARIGGVLYTF.

Comments on this clone: The sequenced fragment ends 3 residues before the CDR3 boundary, so the rest is inferred from the germline J gene. This chain links TRBV30 with TRBJ2-4; the D gene is possibly TRBD1 (5 bases). The CDR3 is 13 residues long. CDR1 GTSNPN and CDR2 SVGIG come from the germline V gene (reference sequence). The DNA read from the CDR3 is TGTGCCTGGAGTGTATCAGGGAACCATGGT. Encoded protein: CAWSVSGNHG. The whole CDR3 protein is CAWSVSGNHGQYF. Using reference TRBV30 and TRBJ2-4 for the parts outside the CDR3, the full variable domain is SQTIHQWPATLVQPVGSPLSLECTVEGTSNPNLYWYRQAAGRGLQLLFYSVGIGQISSEVPQNLSASRPQDRQFILSSKKLLLSDSGFYLCAWSVSGNHGQYFGAGTRLSVL.

With regard to this clone: With the read ending 3 residues before the CDR3 end, the germline J gene is used to fill in that end. The chain combines TRBV18 with TRBJ2-5; 7 bases map to TRBD1. The CDR3 contains 15 residues. CDR1 is KGHSH, CDR2 LQKENI, per germline. V lost 5 bases, J lost 3 bases, and 9 bases stayed unmatched. The CDR3 loop reads CASSFTLQGKETQYF. The DNA read from the CDR3 is TGTGCCAGCTCATTTACTTTACAGGGGAAAGAGACC.

To note about this clone: The missing CDR3 end, 3 residues past where the read stops, is filled in from the germline J gene. The gene calls are TRBV4-1 and TRBJ2-3, with 10 bases matching TRBD2. This CDR3 comprises 17 residues. V shed 0 bases, J shed 2 bases, and the junction held 5 bases outside the gene matches. Germline V gene sequence: CDR1 MGHRA, CDR2 YSYEKL. The DNA read from the CDR3 is TGCGCCAGCAGCCAAGAACGGACTAGCGGAGACACAGATACG. This encodes CASSQERTSGDTDT. In full, the CDR3 reads CASSQERTSGDTDTQYF.

For this clone: The CDR3 is cut off 3 residues early in the read; its end comes from the germline J gene. The V gene is TRBV19, the J gene TRBJ1-2; 9 positions match TRBD1. The length of the CDR3 is 14 residues. The J segment lost 7 bases and the V segment lost 5 bases, leaving 8 bases of the junction unmatched. Germline CDR1 LNHDA, CDR2 SQIVND (reference sequence). The part of the CDR3 DNA that was read is TGTGCCAGTAGTTTCCGGGACAGGGTGAGTGGC. Residues: CASSFRDRVSG. The CDR3 in its entirety is CASSFRDRVSGYTF.